This TCR beta chain derives from a study of beta chain features in type 1 diabetes. Study conclusions and caveats: A moderate, significant TCRB CDR3 shortening appeared in type 1 diabetes across four CD4+ subsets. The study notes PCR might favor shorter templates equally in patients and controls. For patients, the naive, central memory and Treg TCRB repertoires appeared more alike than for healthy donors.

This clone was recorded a few times. Its antigen is unknown. The CDR3 extends over 16 amino acids. Germline CDR1 SGHTA, CDR2 FQGTGA. Trimming left V 1 base short and J 0 bases short, with 13 bases between. It was via CD45RO/CCR7/CD25/CD127/CD95/CD27 that CD4+ naive, central memory, regulatory and stem cell-like memory cells were sorted. Sequenced material consisted of expressed TCRB transcripts (all of the isolated RNA was reverse transcribed). Sequenced by immunoSEQ multiplex PCR; TCRdb stores in-frame clones only, minus some. Among 160,000 or so clones listed, approximately 8.7% were seen once. Sequencing used central memory CD4+ T cells from blood. This TCR came from a woman aged 25 to 39 with type 1 diabetes. The chain employs TRBV7-3 and TRBJ2-7, with D perhaps matching TRBD2 (6 bases). The CDR3 sequence is CASSLSGGADSYEQYF. Here the CDR3 DNA reads TGTGCCAGCAGCTTAAGTGGCGGGGCCGACTCCTACGAGCAGTACTTC.